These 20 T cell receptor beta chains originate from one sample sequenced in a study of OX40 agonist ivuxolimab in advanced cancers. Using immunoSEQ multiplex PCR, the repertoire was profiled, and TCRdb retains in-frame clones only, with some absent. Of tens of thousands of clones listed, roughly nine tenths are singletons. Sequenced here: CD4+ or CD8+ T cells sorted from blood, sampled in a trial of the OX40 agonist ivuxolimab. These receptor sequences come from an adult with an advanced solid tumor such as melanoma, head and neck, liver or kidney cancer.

The CDR3 reads CASSYPGTSGGDTQYF. CDR3 bases: TGTGCCAGCAGTTACCCCGGGACTAGCGGGGGTGATACGCAGTATTTT. The chain links TRBV6-5 to TRBJ2-3; TRBD2 agrees at 14 bases. Germline-derived CDR1 and CDR2 are MNHEY and SVGAGI. J gave up 6 bases and V 2 bases, and 4 bases lay outside the gene matches. The CDR3 is 16 amino acids.

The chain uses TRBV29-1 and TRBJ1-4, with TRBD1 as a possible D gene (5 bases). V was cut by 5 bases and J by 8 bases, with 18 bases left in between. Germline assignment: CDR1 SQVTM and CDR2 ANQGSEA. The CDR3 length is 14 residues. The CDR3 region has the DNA TGCAGCGTTATCACCGGGACGAGGGGAGAAAAACTGTTTTTT. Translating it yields CSVITGTRGEKLFF.

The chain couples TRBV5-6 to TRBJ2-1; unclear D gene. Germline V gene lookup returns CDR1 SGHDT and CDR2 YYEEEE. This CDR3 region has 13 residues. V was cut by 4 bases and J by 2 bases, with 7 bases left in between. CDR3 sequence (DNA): TGTGCCAGCAGCCCCTCCGCCTACAATGAGCAGTTCTTC. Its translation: CASSPSAYNEQFF.

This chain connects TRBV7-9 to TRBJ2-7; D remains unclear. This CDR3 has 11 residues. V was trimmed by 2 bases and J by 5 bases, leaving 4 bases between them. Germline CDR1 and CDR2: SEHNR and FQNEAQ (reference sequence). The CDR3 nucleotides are TGTGCCAGCAGCTTATCCCACGAGCAGTACTTC. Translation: CASSLSHEQYF.

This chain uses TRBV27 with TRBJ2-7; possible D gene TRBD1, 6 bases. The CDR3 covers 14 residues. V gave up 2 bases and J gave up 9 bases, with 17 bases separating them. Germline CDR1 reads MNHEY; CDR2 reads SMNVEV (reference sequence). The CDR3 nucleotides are TGTGCCAGCAGTTTAGGGCAGGGGAGCGAGCGGCAGTACTTC. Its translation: CASSLGQGSERQYF.

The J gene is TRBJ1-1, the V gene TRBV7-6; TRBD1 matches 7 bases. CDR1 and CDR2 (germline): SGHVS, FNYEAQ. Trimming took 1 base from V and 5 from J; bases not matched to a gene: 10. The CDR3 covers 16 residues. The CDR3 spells CASSLVTGEEYTEAFF. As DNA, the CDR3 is TGTGCCAGCAGCTTAGTTACAGGGGAGGAATATACTGAAGCTTTCTTT.

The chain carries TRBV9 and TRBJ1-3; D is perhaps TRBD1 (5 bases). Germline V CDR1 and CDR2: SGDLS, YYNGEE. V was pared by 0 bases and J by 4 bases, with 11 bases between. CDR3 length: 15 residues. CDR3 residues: CASSVGSGQGNTIYF. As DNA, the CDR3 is TGTGCCAGCAGCGTAGGTTCAGGGCAGGGAAACACCATATATTTT. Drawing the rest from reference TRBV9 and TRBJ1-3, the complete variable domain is DSGVTQTPKHLITATGQRVTLRCSPRSGDLSVYWYQQSLDQGLQFLIQYYNGEERAKGNILERFSAQQFPDLHSELNLSSLELGDSALYFCASSVGSGQGNTIYFGEGSWLTVV.

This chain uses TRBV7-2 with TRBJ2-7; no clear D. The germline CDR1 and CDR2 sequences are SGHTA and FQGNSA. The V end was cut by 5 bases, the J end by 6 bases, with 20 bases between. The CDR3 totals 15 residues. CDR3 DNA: TGTGCCAGCAGCCCCCAAATGAGCAGGTGGGGCGAGCAGTACTTC. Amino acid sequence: CASSPQMSRWGEQYF.

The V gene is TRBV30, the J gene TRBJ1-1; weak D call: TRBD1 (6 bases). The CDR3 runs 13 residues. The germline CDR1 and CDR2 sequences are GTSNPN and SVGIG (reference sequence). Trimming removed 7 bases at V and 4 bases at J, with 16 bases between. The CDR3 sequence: CASPNLGATEAFF. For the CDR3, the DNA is TGTGCCTCCCCGAACCTGGGGGCCACTGAAGCTTTCTTT. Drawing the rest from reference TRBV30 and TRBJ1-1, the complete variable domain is SQTIHQWPATLVQPVGSPLSLECTVEGTSNPNLYWYRQAAGRGLQLLFYSVGIGQISSEVPQNLSASRPQDRQFILSSKKLLLSDSGFYLCASPNLGATEAFFGQGTRLTVV.

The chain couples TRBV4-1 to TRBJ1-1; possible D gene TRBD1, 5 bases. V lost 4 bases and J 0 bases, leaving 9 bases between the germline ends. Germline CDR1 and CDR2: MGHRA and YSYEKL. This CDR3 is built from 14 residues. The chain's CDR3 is CASSLRVMNTEAFF. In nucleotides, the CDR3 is TGCGCCAGCAGCCTCAGGGTGATGAACACTGAAGCTTTCTTT.

CDR3 in DNA: TGTGCCAGCAGTATATTTCACCCCCCCATCGAGCAGTACTTC. This encodes CASSIFHPPIEQYF. The chain uses TRBV27 and TRBJ2-7; no firm D call. The CDR3 length is 14 residues. The V gene's germline CDR1 is MNHEY and CDR2 SMNVEV (reference sequence). Trimming removed 5 bases from V and 6 bases from J, with 17 bases in between.

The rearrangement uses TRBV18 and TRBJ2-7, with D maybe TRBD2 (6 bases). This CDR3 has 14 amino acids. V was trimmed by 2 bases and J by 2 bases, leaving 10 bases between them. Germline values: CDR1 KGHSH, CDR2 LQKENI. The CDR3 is CASSPKEGPYEQYF. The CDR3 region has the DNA TGTGCCAGCTCACCAAAGGAGGGGCCCTACGAGCAGTACTTC. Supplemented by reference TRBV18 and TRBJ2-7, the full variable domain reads NAGVMQNPRHLVRRRGQEARLRCSPMKGHSHVYWYRQLPEEGLKFMVYLQKENIIDESGMPKERFSAEFPKEGPSILRIQQVVRGDSAAYFCASSPKEGPYEQYFGPGTRLTVT.

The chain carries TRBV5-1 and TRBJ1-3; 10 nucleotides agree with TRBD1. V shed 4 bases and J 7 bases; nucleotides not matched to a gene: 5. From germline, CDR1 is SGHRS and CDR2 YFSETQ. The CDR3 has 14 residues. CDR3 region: CASSTGQGGNTIYF. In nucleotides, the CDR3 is TGCGCCAGCAGCACCGGACAGGGGGGGAACACCATATATTTT. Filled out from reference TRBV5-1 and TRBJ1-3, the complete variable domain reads KAGVTQTPRYLIKTRGQQVTLSCSPISGHRSVSWYQQTPGQGLQFLFEYFSETQRNKGNFPGRFSGRQFSNSRSEMNVSTLELGDSALYLCASSTGQGGNTIYFGEGSWLTVV.

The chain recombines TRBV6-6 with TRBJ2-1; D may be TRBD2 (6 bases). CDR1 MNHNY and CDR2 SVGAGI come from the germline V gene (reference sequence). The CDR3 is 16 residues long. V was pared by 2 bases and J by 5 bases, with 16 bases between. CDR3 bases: TGTGCCAGCAGTTACGTGAGTATGGGACTCAACAATGAGCAGTTCTTC. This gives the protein CASSYVSMGLNNEQFF.

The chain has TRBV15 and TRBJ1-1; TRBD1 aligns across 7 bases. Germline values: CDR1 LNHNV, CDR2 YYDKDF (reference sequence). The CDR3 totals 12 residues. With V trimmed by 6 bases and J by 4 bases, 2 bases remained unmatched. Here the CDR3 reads CATRTGSTEAFF. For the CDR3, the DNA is TGTGCCACCAGGACAGGGAGCACTGAAGCTTTCTTT.

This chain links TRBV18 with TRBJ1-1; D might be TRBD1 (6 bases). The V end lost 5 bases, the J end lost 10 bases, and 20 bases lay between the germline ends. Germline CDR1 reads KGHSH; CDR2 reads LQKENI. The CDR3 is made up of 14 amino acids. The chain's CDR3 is CASSADLGGFGAFF. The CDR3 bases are TGTGCCAGCTCAGCCGATCTGGGGGGCTTTGGAGCTTTCTTT.

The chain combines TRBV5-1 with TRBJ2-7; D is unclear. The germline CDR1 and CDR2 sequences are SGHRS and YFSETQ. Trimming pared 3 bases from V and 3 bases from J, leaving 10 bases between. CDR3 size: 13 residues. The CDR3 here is CASSSIQNYEQYF. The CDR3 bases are TGCGCCAGCAGCTCCATACAGAACTACGAGCAGTACTTC. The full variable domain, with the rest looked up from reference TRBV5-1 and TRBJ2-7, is KAGVTQTPRYLIKTRGQQVTLSCSPISGHRSVSWYQQTPGQGLQFLFEYFSETQRNKGNFPGRFSGRQFSNSRSEMNVSTLELGDSALYLCASSSIQNYEQYFGPGTRLTVT.

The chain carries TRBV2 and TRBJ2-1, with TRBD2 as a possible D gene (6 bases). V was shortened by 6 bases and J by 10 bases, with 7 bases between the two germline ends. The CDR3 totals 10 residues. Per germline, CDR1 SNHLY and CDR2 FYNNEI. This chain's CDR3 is CASRGLEQFF. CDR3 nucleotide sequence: TGTGCCAGCAGGGGACTCGAGCAGTTCTTC.

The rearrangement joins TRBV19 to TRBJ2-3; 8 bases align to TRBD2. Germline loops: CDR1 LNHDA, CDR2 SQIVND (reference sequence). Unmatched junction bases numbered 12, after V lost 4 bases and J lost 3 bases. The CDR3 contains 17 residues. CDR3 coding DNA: TGTGCCAGTAGTACCTCTGGGGGAGCGGGAGTGACAGATACGCAGTATTTT. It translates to CASSTSGGAGVTDTQYF. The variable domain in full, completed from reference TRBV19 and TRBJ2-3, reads DGGITQSPKYLFRKEGQNVTLSCEQNLNHDAMYWYRQDPGQGLRLIYYSQIVNDFQKGDIAEGYSVSREKKESFPLTVTSAQKNPTAFYLCASSTSGGAGVTDTQYFGPGTRLTVL.

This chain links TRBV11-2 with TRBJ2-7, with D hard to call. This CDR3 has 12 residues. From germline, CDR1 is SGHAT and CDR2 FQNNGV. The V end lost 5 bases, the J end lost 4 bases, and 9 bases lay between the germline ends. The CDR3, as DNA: TGTGCCAGCAGCCCTTCCCATTACGAGCAGTACTTC. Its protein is CASSPSHYEQYF.